A single sample is the source of the 4 T cell receptor beta chains below, sequenced in a study of Ad26.COV2.S vaccination and SARS-CoV-2 variants. Treatment in this sample: around 19 received Ad26.COV2.S at low or high dose, single or two shots; roughly five received placebo; per-sample allocation not given. Vaccine and placebo recipients were sampled on day 63 after the first injection. Using immunoSEQ multiplex PCR, the repertoire was profiled, and TCRdb retains in-frame clones only, with some absent. The table includes 350,000 to 500,000 clones, 80% to 95% detected once. Here the sequenced sample was peripheral blood, taken in a trial of Ad26.COV2.S vaccine versus placebo. All receptors derive from a person aged 18-60 years who received the Ad26.COV2.S COVID-19 vaccine or a placebo.

The rearrangement uses TRBV7-6 and TRBJ2-3; TRBD1 agrees at 7 bases. Germline V gene sequence: CDR1 SGHVS, CDR2 FNYEAQ. The CDR3 is made up of 16 amino acids. V lost 5 bases and J lost 2; bases outside the gene matches: 10. CDR3 DNA sequence: TGTGCCAGCAGCGCGACGTCACAGGGGACCACAGATACGCAGTATTTT. This encodes CASSATSQGTTDTQYF.

The CDR3 here is CASSWIGATEAFF. The CDR3 region has the DNA TGTGCCAGCAGTTGGATCGGAGCCACTGAAGCTTTCTTT. The chain is built from TRBV28 and TRBJ1-1; no clear D. This CDR3 spans 13 amino acids. With 4 bases removed from V and 4 bases from J, the gap between germline ends came to 10 bases. Germline V gene sequence: CDR1 MDHEN, CDR2 SYDVKM.

The chain joins TRBV15 to TRBJ2-1, with 12 bases identical to TRBD2. J lost 9 bases, V lost 2 bases, and 5 bases had no gene match. The CDR3 loop spans 15 amino acids. Per germline, CDR1 LNHNV and CDR2 YYDKDF (reference sequence). DNA of the CDR3: TGTGCCACCAGCAGACTAGCGGGAGGGCCAGGTGAGCAGTTCTTC. It is translated as CATSRLAGGPGEQFF. The whole variable domain, remainder taken from reference TRBV15 and TRBJ2-1, is DAMVIQNPRYQVTQFGKPVTLSCSQTLNHNVMYWYQQKSSQAPKLLFHYYDKDFNNEADTPDNFQSRRPNTSFCFLDIRSPGLGDTAMYLCATSRLAGGPGEQFFGPGTRLTVL.

This chain uses TRBV5-1 with TRBJ2-3; possible D gene TRBD2, 6 bases. CDR1 and CDR2 (germline): SGHRS, YFSETQ. V lost 3 bases, J lost 4 bases, and 15 bases lay in between. The CDR3 extends over 15 amino acids. The CDR3 sequence: CASSSEGSLADTQYF. CDR3 DNA: TGCGCCAGCAGCTCGGAGGGATCCTTGGCAGATACGCAGTATTTT. Full variable domain (outside the CDR3, taken from reference TRBV5-1 and TRBJ2-3): KAGVTQTPRYLIKTRGQQVTLSCSPISGHRSVSWYQQTPGQGLQFLFEYFSETQRNKGNFPGRFSGRQFSNSRSEMNVSTLELGDSALYLCASSSEGSLADTQYFGPGTRLTVL.